The source of this TCR beta chain is a study of T cell responses to AZD1222 COVID-19 vaccine (dated by TCRdb to the early 2020s). Looking at the study overall: AZD1222 recipients whose second dose came at about 4 weeks and those whose second dose came at about 12 weeks were combined into one group, since spike-specific TCR depth and breadth did not differ between the two schedules. TCR sequencing covered roughly 230 trial participants: 200 to 210 given two doses of AZD1222 and 26 given two doses of MenACWY control vaccine. Trial participants were enrolled by age into 18-55, 56-69 and 70-plus year subgroups, with about 150, 28 and 57 TCR-sequenced participants respectively. Paper-wide results and their limitations: Participants were mostly white British and included more females than males, and it was suggested by the authors that clonal diversity may have been underestimated. In the small 56-69-year group, the increase in depth fell short of significance, most likely because of low power. Conclusions about previously exposed vaccinees are limited because only six or seven AZD1222 recipients were SARS-CoV-2 seropositive at baseline. Vaccine-associated CD4 TCRs spanned the whole spike protein, with dominant responses in regions 160-218 and 743-854. A significant rise in spike-specific TCR breadth and depth was observed after two AZD1222 doses relative to day 0 and relative to MenACWY recipients. Because no samples from the day 14 peak response were available, repertoires could be characterized only after the peak T cell response. Reportedly, almost half of the unique spike-specific TCRs recognized epitopes lying outside the regions that are mutated in the B.1.351 and B.1.1.7 variants.

The CDR3 spans 11 residues, from the cysteine through the phenylalanine. The sequence is cut down to CDR3 DNA, 33 bases in frame from base 1. The CDR1 and CDR2 encoded by the germline V gene are MNHEY and SVGAGI. Trimming at the junction amounts to 8 bases on V and 6 bases on J, and the germline ends lie 11 bases apart. The CDR3 regions of human TCRbeta chains were analyzed by immunosequencing. Processing in the source paper ran as follows. TCRs in the repertoires were compared against a reference library of SARS-CoV-2-specific TCRs that had been generated with the MIRA antigen-specificity platform. Breadth meant the fraction of unique TCRs that were SARS-CoV-2-associated, whereas depth meant the fraction of total T cells that were SARS-CoV-2-associated. Using the MIRA data, each spike-specific TCR was assigned both to the spike region to which the TCR was reactive and to a CD4 or CD8 class. Log10-transformed breadth and depth values were compared by one-way ANOVA with Sidak's multiple comparisons tests. This immuneACCESS table, as held by TCRdb, lists in-frame sequences with V and J called but not all clones. Of the missing ones, under half trace to an unresolved V gene in checked studies; the others have no known cause. That table gives V, J and clone size, and the DNA gave D and trimming. The sample includes more than 85,000 clones, with roughly 88% observed a single time. The ten biggest clones cover about 15% of the sample.

Interpreted using the paper, the time point label stands for: baseline before first vaccination. Vaccinee samples were obtained from the UK trials COV001 and COV002, which included a single-blind randomized controlled phase 2/3 trial of AZD1222 (ChAdOx1 nCoV-19) in healthy adults. For TCRbeta chain sequencing, PBMC samples were collected from trial participants at day 0 and at day 28 after the second dose. With regard to this clone: What antigen it recognizes has not been identified. No much larger clone exists at a distance of one base, and base qualities are not known.

This receptor was taken from an adult in good health. Rearrangement joined TRBV6-5 to TRBJ2-7, and perhaps TRBD1 as D gene, on 6 matching bases. The specimen was peripheral blood, collected on day 0 of AZD1222 vaccination. The CDR3 protein is CASQQGREQYF. The DNA sequence reads TGTGCCAGCCAACAGGGCCGCGAGCAGTACTTC.